Given below is one TCR beta chain in context. Its antigen is undetermined. PCR primers comprised 60 Vbeta and 13 Jbeta primers. Sequencing used immunoSEQ multiplex PCR; TCRdb keeps in-frame clones, though not all of them. The table lists 150,000 to 200,000 clones, approximately 80% of them singletons. The sample originates from a study of cytomegalovirus exposure and HLA in healthy donors. Findings of the study overall: Per a prior analysis, the majority of TCR beta V segments were productive roughly 87% or roughly 30% of the time. The investigators catalogued 180 or so TCR beta chains as cytomegalovirus-associated.

The length of the CDR3 is 16 residues. The V gene end was trimmed by 1 base and the J gene end by 5 bases; junction bases not matched to a gene: 9. Germline V gene lookup returns CDR1 LGHNA and CDR2 YSLEER. At sampling all donors were nominally healthy, likely with unrecorded immune exposures. This rearrangement joins TRBV4-3 to TRBJ1-1; the match to TRBD1 covers 8 bases. The sequence was obtained from a woman between 50 and 59 years old in good health and CMV-seropositive. The material sequenced was PBMCs. The chain's CDR3 is CASSQGQGAPRTEAFF. Written as DNA, the CDR3 is TGCGCCAGCAGCCAAGGCCAGGGGGCGCCGAGGACTGAAGCTTTCTTT.